A single T cell receptor beta chain is shown here with its context. Its antigen is unidentified. This table comes from immunoSEQ multiplex PCR, and its TCRdb copy is limited to in-frame clones, with some not included. This table has 2 million or so clones, approximately 94% appearing once. The sample belongs to a study of shared clonotypes between healthy human individuals. About the research overall: Each donor contributed plates that comprised three CD4 naive, three CD4 memory, two CD8 naive and one CD8 memory. Study results and caveats: Genetic and exposure-history diversity was limited by the small donor number. What rarefaction showed was incomplete sorted-subset sequencing despite large depth.

The CDR3 is 15 amino acids. Germline assignment: CDR1 MNHNY and CDR2 SVGAGI (reference sequence). V lost 6 bases and J 1 base, leaving 16 bases between the germline ends. Naive CD8 cells lacked CD45RO, underwent positive selection for CCR7 and left out terminally differentiated effector memory CD45RA+ cells. The sequenced sample consisted of naive CD8+ T cells sorted from blood. The sequence was obtained from a man between 18 and 29 years old in good health. The chain is built from TRBV6-6 and TRBJ2-7; D perhaps matches TRBD2 (6 bases). The CDR3 sequence: CASSPTRSGSYEQYF. The CDR3 bases are TGTGCCAGCAGCCCCACTCGTAGCGGATCCTACGAGCAGTACTTC.